The rows below give T cell receptor beta chains drawn from one sample of a study of graft-versus-host responses after intestinal transplantation. Measured with immunoSEQ multiplex PCR; TCRdb has only the in-frame clones, and not every one. The sample shows tens of thousands of clones, approximately 93% of them seen only once. What these receptors recognize is not known. Sequencing used unstimulated CD8+ T cells sorted from spleen or lymph node cells, obtained before intestinal transplant. The receptors here all came from a human donor who received an intestinal transplant. Both conserved end residues are part of each CDR3. D genes are given only for firm matches. For some rows the clone size is stated as once, few or many, or as a class when expanded; others skip it.

j_call	v_call	d_call	clone_size	cdr3_aa	cdr3_nt
TRBJ2-7	TRBV10-3	-	-	CAISGPGPTYEQYF	TGTGCCATCTCGGGTCCAGGACCCACCTACGAGCAGTACTTC
TRBJ2-2	TRBV27	-	-	CASSFSRDTGELFF	TGTGCCAGCAGTTTTAGCCGGGACACCGGGGAGCTGTTTTTT
TRBJ2-7	TRBV20-1	-	-	CSAEEAGEQYF	TGCAGTGCCGAGGAGGCGGGCGAGCAGTACTTC
TRBJ2-3	TRBV4-1	-	-	CASSQDYLDTQYF	TGCGCCAGCAGCCAAGATTATCTAGATACGCAGTATTTT
TRBJ1-4	TRBV4-1	-	-	CASSQAGRGSNEKLFF	TGCGCCAGCAGCCAAGCGGGACGGGGAAGTAATGAAAAACTGTTTTTT
TRBJ1-2	TRBV29-1	-	-	CSVEVSHGIYYGYTF	TGCAGCGTTGAAGTTTCACACGGAATATACTATGGCTACACCTTC
TRBJ1-3	TRBV4-1	-	-	CASSHPGRSGNTIYF	TGCGCCAGCAGCCATCCGGGACGGAGTGGAAACACCATATATTTT
TRBJ2-7	TRBV2	-	-	CASKHIFLNYEQYF	TGTGCCAGCAAGCACATATTTCTAAACTACGAGCAGTACTTC
TRBJ2-7	TRBV6-1	TRBD2	once	CASSESIEREGFDEQYF	TGTGCCAGCAGTGAATCTATTGAGCGGGAGGGCTTCGACGAGCAGTACTTC
TRBJ2-3	TRBV7-9	-	-	CASSLNTQEIADTQYF	TGTGCCAGCAGCTTAAATACTCAGGAGATCGCAGATACGCAGTATTTT
TRBJ1-1	TRBV6-6	TRBD1	-	CASSKTDRGRGTEAFF	TGTGCCAGCAGTAAGACCGACAGGGGTCGGGGCACTGAAGCTTTCTTT